This T cell receptor (beta chain) was obtained from a study of shared clonotypes between healthy human individuals. Every immunoSEQ plate was one replicate of a subset's evenly spread DNA. On sorted subsets, replicate PCRs used roughly 190 ng DNA, or approximately 33,000 T cell genomes. Methods used by the authors: ImmunoSEQ sequences covered only the junction and lacked quality scores; filtering therefore differed. TCRdb's table, derived via immunoSEQ multiplex PCR, lists solely in-frame clones and lacks some. The V and J calls and clone size come from that table; D and trimming were worked out from the DNA. The sample holds more than 550,000 clones; about 90% are singletons and the top ten take 24%. CDR3 length equals 15 residues. V lost 4 bases, J lost 1 base, and 12 bases lay in between. CDR1 SEHNR and CDR2 FQNEAQ come from the germline V gene (reference sequence). A word on this clone: No antigen is known for it.

Study-wide results and limits: The authors expected sequencing depth to affect clonotype sharing among donors.

The naive CD8 subset, CD45RO-negative cells positively selected for CCR7, excluded terminally differentiated effector memory CD45RA+ cells. The sequence was collected from a man younger than 40 in good health. Sequencing used naive CD8+ T cells sorted from blood. The chain is built from TRBV7-9 and TRBJ2-3; no clear D gene. The CDR3 nucleotides are TGTGCCAGCAGCTCGCCCCATGGGGGCACAGATACGCAGTATTTT. It codes for CASSSPHGGTDTQYF.